These T cell receptor beta chains were read from a single sample in a study of cytomegalovirus exposure and HLA in healthy donors. The protocol was immunoSEQ multiplex PCR, while the TCRdb copy is restricted to in-frame clones and leaves out a portion. The sample holds 170,000 or so clones; roughly 78% are singletons and the top ten take around 3.1%. Sequencing used PBMCs. Receptors were obtained from a woman aged 40 to 49 in good health and CMV-seronegative. Each CDR3 is given with its conserved first and last residue. D genes are given only for firm matches. The listing skips clone size in some rows; elsewhere it reads once, few, many or a size class.

TGTGCCAGCAGCCCATGGACAGGGCCCTACGAGCAGTACTTC CASSPWTGPYEQYF TRBD1 . TRBJ2-7 TRBV7-2
TGTGCTAGTGGCTCAGACTACGAGCAGTACTTC CASGSDYEQYF . . TRBJ2-7 TRBV12-5
TGCAGCGTCGCTGTAAACTCGGCCGGCGGCACTGAAGCTTTCTTT CSVAVNSAGGTEAFF . . TRBJ1-1 TRBV29-1
TGTGCCAGCAGCCCGGTGAGGAACACTGAAGCTTTCTTT CASSPVRNTEAFF . few TRBJ1-1 TRBV6-5
TGTGCCAGCAGCTTAGAGACAGGGGCAGCCTACGAGCAGTACTTC CASSLETGAAYEQYF TRBD1 . TRBJ2-7 TRBV7-8
TGTGCCAGCAGTGGGACAGGGGACGATGAAAAACTGTTTTTT CASSGTGDDEKLFF TRBD1 . TRBJ1-4 TRBV6-1
TGTGCCAGCACCCCTGGGGCCGCCATCGGACAAGAGACCCAGTACTTC CASTPGAAIGQETQYF . . TRBJ2-5 TRBV6-6
TGTGCCAGCGCCGACACGCACACCTTGAACACTGAAGCTTTCTTT CASADTHTLNTEAFF . . TRBJ1-1 TRBV2
TGCGCCAGCAGCCACGACGAGGCCCCACCGGGAGAGTACGAGCAGTACTTC CASSHDEAPPGEYEQYF . . TRBJ2-7 TRBV4-1
TGTGCCAGCAGCACTCGGCCTATTCAACAGGGCTACACCTTC CASSTRPIQQGYTF . . TRBJ1-2 TRBV9
TGTGCCACCAGCAAAGCGCGTAGCGGGGGCGAGCAGTACTTC CATSKARSGGEQYF TRBD2 . TRBJ2-7 TRBV15
TGTGCCATCAGTGAGTTACAGGGGGCCACCGGGGAGCTGTTTTTT CAISELQGATGELFF TRBD1 . TRBJ2-2 TRBV10-3
TGTGCCAGCAGCTTCGGAGGGACAGAGGCTGGCTACACCTTC CASSFGGTEAGYTF TRBD1 . TRBJ1-2 TRBV7-6
TGTGCCAGCAGTTCCCCGGGGGGAAACTATGGCTACACCTTC CASSSPGGNYGYTF . . TRBJ1-2 TRBV28
TGTGCCAGCAGTATTACAGGGGGCGAAGCCGAGCAGTACTTC CASSITGGEAEQYF TRBD1 . TRBJ2-7 TRBV6-5
TGCGCCAGCCAAGGGTACCCGGGAACTGAAGCTTTCTTT CASQGYPGTEAFF . . TRBJ1-1 TRBV10-1
TGTGCCAGTAGTCAACCAGGGTCACCCGACTCACCCCTCCACTTT CASSQPGSPDSPLHF . . TRBJ1-6 TRBV19
TGTGCCAGCAGTGAAGCTTACGGACAGGGACCCCTCCACTTT CASSEAYGQGPLHF TRBD1 . TRBJ1-6 TRBV2
TGTGCCAGCACACAGGGGGAAGCTTCCCAGCCCCAGCATTTT CASTQGEASQPQHF TRBD1 medium-sized TRBJ1-5 TRBV6-1
TGTGCCAGCAGCTACCGGGGGGGCCGCAATGAGCAGTTCTTC CASSYRGGRNEQFF TRBD2 . TRBJ2-1 TRBV9
TGTGCCAGCAGCCAACCGGGACAGGGAGGCTTGCTGGGAAAACTGTTTTTT CASSQPGQGGLLGKLFF TRBD1 . TRBJ1-4 TRBV5-5
TGTGCCAGTAGTAGTAAATACACTGAAGCTTTCTTT CASSSKYTEAFF . . TRBJ1-1 TRBV19
TGTGCCAGCAAAGGACAGGTTGGGACTAATGAAAAACTGTTTTTT CASKGQVGTNEKLFF TRBD1 . TRBJ1-4 TRBV2
TGCGCCAGCAGCGGGAGGGTAGGGACCGGGGCCAACGTCCTGACTTTC CASSGRVGTGANVLTF TRBD2 . TRBJ2-6 TRBV4-1
TGTGCCAGCAGCTTCCCGGCGGGCCCTATGAGTGGGACCCAGTACTTC CASSFPAGPMSGTQYF . once TRBJ2-5 TRBV11-2
TGTGCCAGCAGTTTGCGATTCGGGGAGCTGTTTTTT CASSLRFGELFF . . TRBJ2-2 TRBV28
TGTGCCAGCAGTCACGGCAGGGGGTGGGAAAATGAGCAGTTCTTC CASSHGRGWENEQFF TRBD1 . TRBJ2-1 TRBV27
TGCGCCAGCCGGGGGGCCGGGGAGACCCAGTACTTC CASRGAGETQYF . . TRBJ2-5 TRBV5-1
TGTGCCAGTAGTGTTAGACTAGACTCCTACAATGAGCAGTTCTTC CASSVRLDSYNEQFF . few TRBJ2-1 TRBV19
TGTGCCATCAGTGAGCCCTTTGACGGGGGGTACACAGATACGCAGTATTTT CAISEPFDGGYTDTQYF TRBD2 . TRBJ2-3 TRBV10-3
TGTGCCAGCAGTGAATATCGACACTCCTACGAGCAGTACTTC CASSEYRHSYEQYF . . TRBJ2-7 TRBV2
TGTGCCAGATCTAGCCTCGGGGATGAGCAGTTCTTC CARSSLGDEQFF . . TRBJ2-1 TRBV2
TGCAGTGCTAGCGGGAATTATGGCTACACCTTC CSASGNYGYTF . . TRBJ1-2 TRBV20-1
TGTGCCAGCAGCCTCAGGGGGCGGCATGGCTACACCTTC CASSLRGRHGYTF TRBD1 . TRBJ1-2 TRBV27
TGTGCCAGCAGTTTATCCAGCGGCCAAGAGACCCAGTACTTC CASSLSSGQETQYF . . TRBJ2-5 TRBV28
TGCGCCAGCAGCCCAATCGGTCGGAAAACCACTAACAATGAGCAGTTCTTC CASSPIGRKTTNNEQFF . . TRBJ2-1 TRBV4-1
TGCGCCAGCAGCTTGGGAGAAGAGACCCAGTACTTC CASSLGEETQYF . . TRBJ2-5 TRBV5-1
TGTGCCAGCTCACTTTTGGTCCCCGGGCAGGGGGCCTACAATGAGCAGTTCTTC CASSLLVPGQGAYNEQFF TRBD1 once TRBJ2-1 TRBV18
TGTGCCAGCAGCAAACGGACAGGGGGCAGGAACACTGAAGCTTTCTTT CASSKRTGGRNTEAFF TRBD1 . TRBJ1-1 TRBV11-2
TGTGCCAGCACCCCCGTCCGGGACAGCCTTAAGTGGTATGGCTACACCTTC CASTPVRDSLKWYGYTF TRBD1 . TRBJ1-2 TRBV28
TGTGCCAGCAGCGGCCCGACAGATCTCCTTTCACCCCTCCACTTT CASSGPTDLLSPLHF . . TRBJ1-6 TRBV5-6
TGTGCCAGCGTCCCTCAAAAGGGCCTAGGGGCGAGGGCTTTCTTT CASVPQKGLGARAFF . . TRBJ1-1 TRBV28